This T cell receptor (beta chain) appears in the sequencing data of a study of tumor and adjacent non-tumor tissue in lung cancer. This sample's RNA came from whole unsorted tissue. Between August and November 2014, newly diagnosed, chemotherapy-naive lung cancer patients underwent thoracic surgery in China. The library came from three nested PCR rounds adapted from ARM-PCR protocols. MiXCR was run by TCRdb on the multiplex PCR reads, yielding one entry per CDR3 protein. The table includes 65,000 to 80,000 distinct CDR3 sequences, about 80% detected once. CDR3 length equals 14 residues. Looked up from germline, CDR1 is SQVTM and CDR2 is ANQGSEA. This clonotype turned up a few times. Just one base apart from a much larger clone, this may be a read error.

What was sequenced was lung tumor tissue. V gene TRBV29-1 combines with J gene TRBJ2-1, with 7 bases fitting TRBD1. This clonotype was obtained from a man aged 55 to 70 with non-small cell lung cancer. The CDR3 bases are TGCAGCGTTCAACTGGACAGGACATACAATGAGCGGTTCTTC. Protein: CSVQLDRTYNERFF.